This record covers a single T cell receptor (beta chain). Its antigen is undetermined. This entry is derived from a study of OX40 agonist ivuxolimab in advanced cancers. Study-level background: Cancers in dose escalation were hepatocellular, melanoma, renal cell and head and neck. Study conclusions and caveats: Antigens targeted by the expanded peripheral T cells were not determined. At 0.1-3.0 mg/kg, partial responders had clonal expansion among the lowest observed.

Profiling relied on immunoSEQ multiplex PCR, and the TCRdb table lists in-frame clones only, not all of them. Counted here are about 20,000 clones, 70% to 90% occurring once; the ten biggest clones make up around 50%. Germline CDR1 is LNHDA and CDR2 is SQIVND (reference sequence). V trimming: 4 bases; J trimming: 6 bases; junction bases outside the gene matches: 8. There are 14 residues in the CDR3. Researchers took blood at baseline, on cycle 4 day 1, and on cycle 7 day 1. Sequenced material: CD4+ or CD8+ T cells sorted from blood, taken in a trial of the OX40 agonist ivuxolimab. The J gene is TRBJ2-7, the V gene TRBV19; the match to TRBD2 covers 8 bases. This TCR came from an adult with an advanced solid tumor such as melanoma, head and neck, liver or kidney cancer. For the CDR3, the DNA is TGTGCCAGTAGTACCCCCTTCGGACTAGCCGAGCAGTACTTC. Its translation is CASSTPFGLAEQYF.